The present T cell receptor beta chain was sequenced within a study of identical twins. Findings and caveats of the study: It was possible that invariant MAIT and iNKT cells partly confounded the zero-insertion analyses. Cord blood beta clonotypes present at high abundance carried fewer insertions; no such pattern appeared in memory repertoires.

Of note for this clonotype: Its specificity is unknown.

Among all donors, each was a healthy Caucasian. With template switching, a universal primer site was added, and the cDNA carried unique molecular identifiers. One entry per CDR3 protein, called by TCRdb with MiXCR from the 5' RACE reads. The sample records about 250,000 distinct CDR3 sequences, around an eighth being singletons. Germline CDR1 LNHNV, CDR2 YYDKDF (reference sequence). Trimming cost V 3 bases and J 7 bases, with 15 bases left between them. The CDR3 covers 15 residues. This chain links TRBV15 with TRBJ1-4; D is undetermined. The sample was memory (CD45RO+) T cells sorted from blood. The TCR comes from a young woman in good health. CDR3: CATSSQGFRSEKLFF. The CDR3, as DNA: TGTGCCACCAGCAGTCAAGGGTTCCGGAGTGAAAAACTGTTTTTT.